This TCR beta chain came from a study of cytomegalovirus exposure and HLA in healthy donors. V trimming: 4 bases; J trimming: 10 bases; junction bases outside the gene matches: 9. The CDR3 has 14 amino acids. The germline V gene has CDR1 GTSNPN and CDR2 SVGIG (reference sequence). As concerns this clone: The target antigen is unknown.

Researchers ran the PCR with 60 Vbeta and 13 Jbeta primers. The table came from immunoSEQ multiplex PCR; TCRdb's copy has only in-frame clones and leaves some out. Among 90,000 to 150,000 clones listed, roughly 60% were seen once. Study observations and caveats: DRB1 showed the most TCR associations and HLA-C the fewest in a later analysis, as rates varied by HLA locus.

Each of the donors was a healthy bone marrow donor. This clonotype originated in a middle-aged man in good health and CMV-seropositive. Sequencing was done on a sample of PBMCs. This sequence joins TRBV30 and TRBJ1-6; 8 bases align to TRBD1. In nucleotides, the CDR3 is TGTGCCTGGAAGCCTCAGGGGGCAGGATCACCCCTCCACTTT. Amino acid sequence: CAWKPQGAGSPLHF.